The entry that follows covers one T cell receptor beta chain sequence. Per the original data handling: Reference gene primer amplification yielded estimated nucleated cell counts. Method: immunoSEQ multiplex PCR; TCRdb's copy keeps in-frame clones and lacks some. V and J calls and clone size are as listed in that table; D and trimming were resolved from the DNA. The table records fewer than 200,000 clones, approximately 92% of them present only once. The data were taken from a study of blood T cell repertoires in COVID-19. Study information: Samples of COVID-19 (acute and convalescent) were obtained from the United States, Italy and Spain. T cells, B-cell-depleted T cells, or PBMCs provided the cDNA or gDNA that served as material.

Germline CDR1 is MNHNS and CDR2 is SASEGT. This CDR3 contains 13 residues. V lost 3 bases and J 14 bases, leaving 18 bases between the germline ends. The chain has TRBV6-1 and TRBJ2-3; D unclear. The TCR originated in a woman aged 45 to 65 with acute or convalescent COVID-19. Sequencing was carried out using peripheral blood. CDR3 region: CASSDPLTRALYF. The CDR3, as DNA: TGTGCCAGCAGTGACCCATTGACTCGCGCATTGTATTTT.